A single T cell receptor beta chain is shown here with its context. This record belongs to a study of blood T cell repertoires in COVID-19. For the study at large: Samples of COVID-19 (acute and convalescent) were obtained from the United States, Italy and Spain.

Under the authors' procedure: Nucleated cell number was recorded as an estimate derived from reference gene primer amplification. Using immunoSEQ multiplex PCR, the repertoire was profiled, and TCRdb retains in-frame clones only, with some absent. D and trimming were read from the DNA, whereas the V and J calls and clone size are those reported in that table. There are around 50,000 clones in the sample; about 83% occur only once, and 14% to 15% lies in the top ten. Trimming took off 4 bases at V and 6 bases at J, with 27 bases between the two ends. The CDR3 consists of 19 residues. Per germline, CDR1 MNHEY and CDR2 SMNVEV (reference sequence).

Sample: peripheral blood. The receptor comes from a human donor in a cohort sampled during active COVID-19. The chain employs TRBV27 and TRBJ1-4; perhaps TRBD1 as D (6 bases). CDR3 sequence (DNA): TGTGCCAGCAGTTCCGGTCCATATAGGGGGAACCTCGGGGATGAAAAACTGTTTTTT. Its translation is CASSSGPYRGNLGDEKLFF.